The 3 T cell receptor beta chains below were found in one sample sequenced in a study of radiation and T cells in renal cell carcinoma. Treatment in this sample: 15 Gy SBRT to primary tumor, nephrectomy 4 weeks later. Libraries were prepared by immunoSEQ multiplex PCR; TCRdb keeps only in-frame clonotypes and omits some of them. The table has approximately 24,000 clones, 47% seen once. The material sequenced was tumor tissue, taken from a patient whose treatment included radiotherapy and nephrectomy. These receptors were obtained from a woman in her 50s with renal cell carcinoma.

The chain joins TRBV5-1 to TRBJ2-2; D perhaps matches TRBD1 (6 bases). Trimming removed 2 bases at V and 5 bases at J, with 10 bases between. The CDR3 is made up of 14 amino acids. Germline CDR1 SGHRS, CDR2 YFSETQ. The CDR3 coding sequence is TGCGCCAGCAGCTTCGGCCAGGGGACCGGGGAGCTGTTTTTT. It codes for CASSFGQGTGELFF. Using reference TRBV5-1 and TRBJ2-2 for the parts outside the CDR3, the full variable domain is KAGVTQTPRYLIKTRGQQVTLSCSPISGHRSVSWYQQTPGQGLQFLFEYFSETQRNKGNFPGRFSGRQFSNSRSEMNVSTLELGDSALYLCASSFGQGTGELFFGEGSRLTVL.

The chain combines TRBV7-9 with TRBJ2-5; D is perhaps TRBD2 (6 bases). V dropped 6 bases and J dropped 5 bases, with 19 bases sitting between them. Germline V gene data show CDR1 as SEHNR and CDR2 as FQNEAQ (reference sequence). The CDR3 runs 15 residues. The CDR3 DNA reads TGTGCCAGCAGTTGGCAAGGGACTTTGGGGGAGACCCAGTACTTC. This codes for CASSWQGTLGETQYF. Complete variable domain (other parts from reference TRBV7-9 and TRBJ2-5): DTGVSQNPRHKITKRGQNVTFRCDPISEHNRLYWYRQTLGQGPEFLTYFQNEAQLEKSRLLSDRFSAERPKGSFSTLEIQRTEQGDSAMYLCASSWQGTLGETQYFGPGTRLLVL.

This rearrangement joins TRBV2 to TRBJ2-1; 8 nucleotides match TRBD1. This CDR3 has 14 amino acids. Germline V gives CDR1 SNHLY, CDR2 FYNNEI. The V and J ends lost 6 bases and 8 bases, in that order; junction bases with no gene match: 9. The CDR3 DNA is TGTGCCAGCAGCGTGGGACAGGAGATGGATGAGCAGTTCTTC. Protein sequence: CASSVGQEMDEQFF.